This TCR beta chain was recorded in a study of blood T cell repertoires in COVID-19. Study in general: Spain, Italy and the United States supplied samples that represented acute and convalescent COVID-19. T cells, B-cell-depleted T cells, or PBMCs supplied cDNA or gDNA.

Germline loops: CDR1 SGHDT, CDR2 YYEEEE. The V gene end was trimmed by 5 bases and the J gene end by 5 bases; junction bases not matched to a gene: 3. CDR3 length: 13 residues. Per the original data handling: Nucleated cell counts were estimated from reference gene primer amplification. TCRdb's copy holds only in-frame clones and misses some; the assay was immunoSEQ multiplex PCR. For V, J and clone size, that table is used; D and trimming come from the DNA. Of about 340,000 clones listed, about 86% are singletons. This TCR derives from a man aged 25-45 years with active or convalescent COVID-19. The rearrangement joins TRBV5-6 to TRBJ2-1, with TRBD1 matching over 8 bases. Input material: peripheral blood. CDR3 DNA sequence: TGTGCCAGCAGGGTCAGGGGGCACAATGAGCAGTTCTTC. The encoded protein is CASRVRGHNEQFF. The full variable domain, completed using reference TRBV5-6 and TRBJ2-1, is DAGVTQSPTHLIKTRGQQVTLRCSPKSGHDTVSWYQQALGQGPQFIFQYYEEEERQRGNFPDRFSGHQFPNYSSELNVNALLLGDSALYLCASRVRGHNEQFFGPGTRLTVL.